This TCR beta chain originates from a study of response to subunit inactivated influenza vaccine. The CDR3 contains 15 residues. Each CDR3 protein gets one entry after TCRdb re-called the RT-PCR reads with MiXCR. The sample has a few hundred thousand distinct CDR3 sequences; just over 20% are singletons. This receptor was identified in a man aged 50 to 69 who received an inactivated influenza vaccine. The specimen comprised PBMCs from blood, sampled approximately 20 months after vaccination. The chain recombines TRBV21-1 with TRBJ1-5; the D segment call TRBD1 is taken from the table without a DNA check. TRBV21-1 constitutes a pseudogene. In DNA form, the CDR3 reads TGTGCCAGCAGCAAGGGACACCTTAGCAATCAGCCCCAGCATTTT. This codes for CASSKGHLSNQPQHF.